This T cell receptor beta chain was documented in a study of T cells in Graves' hyperthyroidism and ophthalmopathy. Study results and caveats: Through a model of 13 V-J features, ophthalmopathy was separated from stable hyperthyroidism.

RNA transcripts served as the template for amplifying TCR beta CDR3 regions. HTBI primers drove first-round RT-PCR of the TCR CDR3. From the multiplex PCR reads, TCRdb called clonotypes with MiXCR, one entry per CDR3 protein. Of 300,000 to 450,000 distinct CDR3 sequences listed, around a quarter are singletons. For Graves' hyperthyroidism to be stable, ophthalmopathy could not progress within 18 months. The study left out patients who had uncontrolled infection, other autoimmune disease, pregnancy or lactation. Diagnoses were established using clinical symptoms, serum thyroxine and TRAb, thyroid ultrasound and orbital computed tomography. This clonotype was counted a few times. Its specificity is not known. The CDR3 spans 11 residues. Trimming removed 3 bases from V and 9 bases from J, with 10 bases in between. The germline gives CDR1 SQVTM, CDR2 ANQGSEA.

The sequence came from a man aged 45-65 years with Graves' hyperthyroidism. The chain combines TRBV29-1 with TRBJ2-3; D is ambiguous. Sequenced: blood. CDR3 loop: CSVDYKGTQYF. CDR3 DNA sequence: TGCAGCGTTGACTATAAAGGGACGCAGTATTTT.